The rows below give T cell receptor beta chains drawn from one sample of a study of CD8+CD57+ T cells in acquired aplastic anemia. Using its own MiXCR run on the reads, TCRdb lists one record per CDR3 protein. This table holds approximately 220,000 distinct CDR3 sequences, approximately 51% found once. The specimen was sorted CD4+, CD8+, or CD8+CD57+ T cells (not recorded which) from PBMCs. These receptors came from a human donor with aplastic anemia. The CDR3 runs from the conserved cysteine through the conserved F or W. Fields, in order: CDR3 protein, J gene, V gene.

CASSEPGDVYEQYF TRBJ2-7 TRBV4-1
CASSPPGLDNEQFF TRBJ2-1 TRBV7-3
CAISATGGHNSPLHF TRBJ1-6 TRBV10-3
CASSRDRDNSPFHF TRBJ1-6 TRBV2
CASSLQGAYEQYF TRBJ2-7 TRBV25-1
CSVELVSGGGYEQYF TRBJ2-7 TRBV29-1
CASNPGTNTGELFF TRBJ2-2 TRBV10-2
CAWGTGTNTGELFF TRBJ2-2 TRBV30
CSVEGTGGNTDTQYF TRBJ2-3 TRBV29-1
CASRPLTGAGTYEQYF TRBJ2-7 TRBV5-1
CASGGLGQGVRALHF TRBJ1-6 TRBV5-6
CASSLTAEGAGYTF TRBJ1-2 TRBV7-3
CSARDRGCETQYF TRBJ2-5 TRBV29-1
CASSGSGGLYNEQFF TRBJ2-1 TRBV25-1
CSATSPGPNYGYTF TRBJ1-2 TRBV20-1
CASSLLGAENYGYTF TRBJ1-2 TRBV5-4
CASLRATGELFF TRBJ2-2 TRBV7-8
CATKLAGGIKRFNEQFF TRBJ2-1 TRBV24-1
CASSLRQGGLYEQYF TRBJ2-7 TRBV3-1
CSASAGGEEQYF TRBJ2-7 TRBV20-1
CASSPSGGVNTEAF TRBJ2-6 TRBV7-3
CASRTAQGANYGYTF TRBJ1-2 TRBV6-1
CASSPQNEDRQRQPQHF TRBJ1-5 TRBV7-8
CSAGTAPQGGYTF TRBJ1-2 TRBV20-1
CASRRGKGYGYTF TRBJ1-2 TRBV19
CSAPGPFDTDTQYF TRBJ2-3 TRBV20-1
CASSLGTGAAQPQHF TRBJ1-5 TRBV5-1
CASSLSGGSDTQYF TRBJ2-3 TRBV7-9
CASSQDPFRGEQYF TRBJ2-7 TRBV3-1
CASMRPDRGGSGANVLTF TRBJ2-6 TRBV6-1
CASKPGRRNNEQFF TRBJ2-1 TRBV10-3
CSARDAGGHHEQFF TRBJ2-1 TRBV20-1
CASSLPRSPLHF TRBJ1-6 TRBV5-8
CASSLALTSGGREQYF TRBJ2-7 TRBV28
CASSESGANVLTF TRBJ2-6 TRBV2
CSAGGGVTDTQYF TRBJ2-3 TRBV20-1
CSARDLERGPYEQYF TRBJ2-7 TRBV20-1
CASSPPGRGTQPQHF TRBJ1-5 TRBV9
CASSEGQGSSSTDTQYF TRBJ2-3 TRBV7-8